This entry features one T cell receptor (beta chain) sequence. What antigen it recognizes has not been identified. There are no base qualities to consult, and no much larger clone falls within one base. These data are taken from a study of blood T cells in healthy people across ages (dated by TCRdb to about 2015). Broadly, across the study: Template switching captured roughly one uniquely barcoded TCR beta cDNA molecule per two T cells in model experiments. Using deep sequencing normalized with unique cDNA molecular identifiers, the study measured how TCR beta repertoire diversity changes with age. Four age groups were formed from the donors: young (average about 15 years), middle-aged (approximately 39), aged (approximately 60) and long-lived (more than 75). To avoid experimental bias, donors of different ages were spread randomly across the sequencing lanes. Using the same blood draw, the study looked at two additional independent replicas of 1 million unique cDNA reads for two donors, one aged 18 to 30 and the other aged 80 or older.

The 40 or so donors, aged about 6 to 90 years, were systemically healthy Caucasian individuals from Russia. Each donor gave about 9.7 milliliters of peripheral blood, drawn into EDTA-treated Vacutainer tubes. PBMCs were isolated by Ficoll-Paque density-gradient centrifugation, with at least 6 million obtained per sample. Total RNA, at least 5.5 micrograms per sample, was extracted from PBMCs with Trizol reagent. The percentages of naive CD45RAhigh/CD27high T cells were determined by flow cytometry on a PBMC aliquot from every donor. Library generation was performed with 5' RACE. The sample was run on an Illumina HiSeq 2500. A second PCR of about 6 to 12 cycles was run with a J-beta primer mix and a sample-barcoded 5' primer. A template-switch 5' adaptor carrying 12 random nucleotides introduced a unique molecular identifier onto each TCR beta cDNA molecule. Each sample yielded at least 2.5 million CDR3-containing paired-end reads. The Mint cDNA synthesis kit, primed by a TRBC-specific oligonucleotide, was used to synthesize first-strand cDNA from all RNA. After uracil-DNA glycosylase treatment, a first 18-cycle PCR used universal primers M1SS and BC2_uni_R on all cDNA. Turning to the authors' computational methods: For normalization, 1 million high-quality reads, each with a distinct molecular identifier, were randomly selected from each sample. Instead of being binned into consensus sequences, reads that shared molecular identifiers were thrown out. MiTCR, with a Q25 quality threshold and the strictest error-elimination algorithm, was used for CDR3 identification, clonotype clustering and error correction. A nonparametric unseen species model with Euler transformation was used to estimate lower-bound total TCR beta diversity. TCRdb redid the processing of the public reads, applying fastp at Q25 and MiXCR, and retained in-frame beta chains. Identical CDR3 protein sequences are pooled into one entry, listed with their most common genes and DNA. Here the V and J calls rest on TCRdb's processing, not on the authors' analysis. The sample table shows 1,500,000 or so distinct CDR3 sequences, and approximately 43% are seen once. The ten largest clones add up to over 3.5% of the sample.

Study-wide findings and limitations: Estimates of total diversity based on one million sequenced T cells were considered lower bounds and underestimates. As age increased, observed TCR beta diversity per million T cells dropped in a roughly linear way, and a significant reduction was already evident by age roughly 40. The percentage of naive T cells measured by flow cytometry correlated strongly with observed TCR beta diversity. Conclusive comparison of naive and antigen-experienced compartments was prevented by the profiling of bulk unsorted PBMCs. The long-lived group showed more naive CD4+ T cells, fewer expanded clones and increased TCR diversity than the aged group, suggesting age selection. The CMV infection status of donors was not known, potentially confounding age-related changes in expanded clonotypes.

V is trimmed back by 5 bases and J by 5 bases, and the junction contains 7 bases that no gene match accounts for. Its CDR3 holds 16 amino acids, cysteine through phenylalanine. Kept here is only the CDR3 DNA, which spans 48 bases and is read in frame from base 1. Reading the germline V gene gives CDR1 SGHTA and CDR2 FQGNSA. This receptor was obtained from a woman aged 18-29 years in good health. Sequencing was performed on blood. The V gene is TRBV7-2 and the J gene is TRBJ2-5; 14 bases in the middle match TRBD2. CDR3 reads: CASSPGTSGGGETQYF. The nucleotides read TGTGCCAGCAGCCCCGGGACTAGCGGGGGCGGGGAGACCCAGTACTTC.